A selection of T cell receptor beta chains follows, all from one sample in a study of monozygotic twins with inflammatory bowel disease. Each CDR3 protein gets one entry in TCRdb, which reprocessed the 5' RACE reads and gives no DNA. This table lists some 170,000 distinct CDR3 sequences. The specimen sequenced was blood. These receptors were collected from a human donor with ulcerative colitis or Crohn's disease, or a healthy co-twin of an affected twin (not recorded which). CDR3s include the opening cysteine and the closing phenylalanine or tryptophan.

v_call: TRBV27
j_call: TRBJ1-5
cdr3_aa: CASRPLGSDQPQHF

v_call: TRBV5-6
j_call: TRBJ1-5
cdr3_aa: CASSSDGLEGPQHF

v_call: TRBV28
j_call: TRBJ2-1
cdr3_aa: CASSPLTGTTYNEQFF

v_call: TRBV29-1
j_call: TRBJ2-7
cdr3_aa: CSVPLTGGREQYF

v_call: TRBV11-2
j_call: TRBJ2-7
cdr3_aa: CASSFSRTSGRAIYEQYF

v_call: TRBV5-4
j_call: TRBJ2-2
cdr3_aa: CASSLAGLYTGELFF

v_call: TRBV10-3
j_call: TRBJ2-2
cdr3_aa: CAISETENTGELFF

v_call: TRBV6-2/TRBV6-3
j_call: TRBJ2-1
cdr3_aa: CASSYPSRDRARTDNEQFF

v_call: TRBV30
j_call: TRBJ1-6
cdr3_aa: CAWSPAGANSPLHF

v_call: TRBV14
j_call: TRBJ1-1
cdr3_aa: CASSQVLGGSTEAFF

v_call: TRBV28
j_call: TRBJ2-5
cdr3_aa: CASSPRLAGTETQYF

v_call: TRBV5-1
j_call: TRBJ2-7
cdr3_aa: CASSPSGQTYEQYF

v_call: TRBV29-1
j_call: TRBJ1-5
cdr3_aa: CSVGPGQGDQPQHF

v_call: TRBV20-1
j_call: TRBJ2-7
cdr3_aa: CSARKDRVYEQYF

v_call: TRBV24-1
j_call: TRBJ1-5
cdr3_aa: CATSDPRTGLGNQPQHF

v_call: TRBV5-1
j_call: TRBJ1-1
cdr3_aa: CASSLSGGTEAFF

v_call: TRBV5-6
j_call: TRBJ2-7
cdr3_aa: CASSYGTGGEQYF

v_call: TRBV5-4
j_call: TRBJ2-3
cdr3_aa: CASTEGLPRGDTQYF

v_call: TRBV5-4
j_call: TRBJ2-7
cdr3_aa: CASSLAGQGNEQYF

v_call: TRBV11-2
j_call: TRBJ2-7
cdr3_aa: CASSFDRGLHEQYF

v_call: TRBV15
j_call: TRBJ2-6
cdr3_aa: CATSPLSGSGANVLIF

v_call: TRBV19
j_call: TRBJ2-3
cdr3_aa: CASSSGTARTDTQYF

v_call: TRBV20-1
j_call: TRBJ2-2
cdr3_aa: CSVRIGNTGELFF

v_call: TRBV7-8
j_call: TRBJ2-2
cdr3_aa: CASSNWAPAAANTGELFF

v_call: TRBV12-3/TRBV12-4
j_call: TRBJ2-5
cdr3_aa: CASSFGGGDAETQYF

v_call: TRBV10-3
j_call: TRBJ2-2
cdr3_aa: CAISARGTSGSPGELFF

v_call: TRBV6-5
j_call: TRBJ1-2
cdr3_aa: CASSYSGQGPGGYTF

v_call: TRBV19
j_call: TRBJ2-1
cdr3_aa: CASSSQFGNEQFF

v_call: TRBV5-1
j_call: TRBJ2-7
cdr3_aa: CASSLTGGASYEQYF

v_call: TRBV5-6
j_call: TRBJ1-5
cdr3_aa: CASSPVVQPQHF

v_call: TRBV7-2
j_call: TRBJ2-7
cdr3_aa: CASSLAVGNSYEQYF

v_call: TRBV5-3
j_call: TRBJ2-1
cdr3_aa: CARSRGLAGNEQFF

v_call: TRBV4-2
j_call: TRBJ1-4
cdr3_aa: CASAPGTGFEKLFF

v_call: TRBV6-5
j_call: TRBJ2-5
cdr3_aa: CASSSFGVLSSETQYF

v_call: TRBV7-2
j_call: TRBJ1-6
cdr3_aa: CASSPRTGNINSPLHF

v_call: TRBV28
j_call: TRBJ2-1
cdr3_aa: CASSILAGEEGEQFF

v_call: TRBV3-1
j_call: TRBJ2-7
cdr3_aa: CASSQTGGRAYEQYF

v_call: TRBV5-1
j_call: TRBJ2-5
cdr3_aa: CASSHFQETQYF

v_call: TRBV5-4
j_call: TRBJ2-1
cdr3_aa: CASSRGASSSYNEQFF

v_call: TRBV5-1
j_call: TRBJ2-1
cdr3_aa: CASSSPLSLAGISSYNEQFF

v_call: TRBV20-1
j_call: TRBJ1-5
cdr3_aa: CSAGGGQNQPQHF

v_call: TRBV29-1
j_call: TRBJ2-7
cdr3_aa: CSVGTVGYNSNEQYF

v_call: TRBV6-2/TRBV6-3
j_call: TRBJ2-6
cdr3_aa: CAGTSGGGISGANVLTF